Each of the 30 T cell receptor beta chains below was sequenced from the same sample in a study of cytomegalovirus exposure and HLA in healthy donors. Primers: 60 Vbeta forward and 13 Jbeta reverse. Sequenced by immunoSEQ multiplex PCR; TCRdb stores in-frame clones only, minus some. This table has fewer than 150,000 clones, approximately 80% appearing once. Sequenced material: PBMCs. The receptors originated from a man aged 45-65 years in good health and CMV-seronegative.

The CDR3 spells CASSRGLNTEAFF. In DNA, the CDR3 is TGTGCCAGCAGCAGGGGTCTGAACACTGAAGCTTTCTTT. J is TRBJ1-1 and V is TRBV14, with a weak D call TRBD1 (5 bases). From germline, CDR1 is SGHDN and CDR2 FVKESK. V gave up 5 bases and J gave up 0 bases, with 7 bases separating them. This CDR3 has 13 residues.

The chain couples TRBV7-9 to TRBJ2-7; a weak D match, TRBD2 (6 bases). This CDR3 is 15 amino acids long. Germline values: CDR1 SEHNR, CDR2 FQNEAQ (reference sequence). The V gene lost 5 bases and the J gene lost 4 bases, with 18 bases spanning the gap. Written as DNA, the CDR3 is TGTGCCAGCAGCGCAAGACCCCTGGGGGGATACGAGCAGTACTTC. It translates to CASSARPLGGYEQYF. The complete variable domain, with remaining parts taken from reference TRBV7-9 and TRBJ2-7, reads DTGVSQNPRHKITKRGQNVTFRCDPISEHNRLYWYRQTLGQGPEFLTYFQNEAQLEKSRLLSDRFSAERPKGSFSTLEIQRTEQGDSAMYLCASSARPLGGYEQYFGPGTRLTVT.

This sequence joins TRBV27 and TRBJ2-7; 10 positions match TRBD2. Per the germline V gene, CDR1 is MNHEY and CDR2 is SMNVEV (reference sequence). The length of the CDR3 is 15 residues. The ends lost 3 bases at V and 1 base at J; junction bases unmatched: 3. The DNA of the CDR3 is TGTGCCAGCAGTTTTTCAGCGGGAGGGTCCTACGAGCAGTACTTC. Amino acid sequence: CASSFSAGGSYEQYF.

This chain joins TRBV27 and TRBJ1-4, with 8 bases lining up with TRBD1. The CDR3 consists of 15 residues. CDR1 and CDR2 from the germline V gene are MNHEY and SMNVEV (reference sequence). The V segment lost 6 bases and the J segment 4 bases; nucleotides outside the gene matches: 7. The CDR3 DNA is TGTGCCAGCAGCGACAGGGGAGCCGGTAATGAAAAACTGTTTTTT. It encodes CASSDRGAGNEKLFF.

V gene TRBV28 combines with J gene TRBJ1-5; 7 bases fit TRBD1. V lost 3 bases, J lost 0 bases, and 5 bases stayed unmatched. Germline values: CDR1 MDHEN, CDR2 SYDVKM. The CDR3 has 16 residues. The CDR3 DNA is TGTGCCAGCAGTTTTGTCGGGGACAGTAGCAATCAGCCCCAGCATTTT. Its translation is CASSFVGDSSNQPQHF.

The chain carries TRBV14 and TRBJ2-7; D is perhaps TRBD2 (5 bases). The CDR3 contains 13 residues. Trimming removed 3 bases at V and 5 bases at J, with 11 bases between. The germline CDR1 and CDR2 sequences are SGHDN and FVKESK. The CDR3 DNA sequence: TGTGCCAGCAGCCAGAGCGGTCGAAACGAGCAGTACTTC. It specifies CASSQSGRNEQYF.

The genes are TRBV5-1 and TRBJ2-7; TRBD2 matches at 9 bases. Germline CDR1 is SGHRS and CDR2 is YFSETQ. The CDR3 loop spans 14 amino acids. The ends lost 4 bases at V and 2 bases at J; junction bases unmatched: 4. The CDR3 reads CASSPGLATYEQYF. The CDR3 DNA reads TGCGCCAGCAGCCCGGGACTAGCAACCTACGAGCAGTACTTC.

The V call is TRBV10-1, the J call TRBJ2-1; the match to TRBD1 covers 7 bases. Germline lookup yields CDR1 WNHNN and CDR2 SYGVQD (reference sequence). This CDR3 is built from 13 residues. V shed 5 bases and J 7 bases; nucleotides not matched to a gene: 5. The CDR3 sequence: CASSSTGRNEQFF. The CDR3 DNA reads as TGCGCCAGCAGTTCGACAGGGCGGAATGAGCAGTTCTTC.

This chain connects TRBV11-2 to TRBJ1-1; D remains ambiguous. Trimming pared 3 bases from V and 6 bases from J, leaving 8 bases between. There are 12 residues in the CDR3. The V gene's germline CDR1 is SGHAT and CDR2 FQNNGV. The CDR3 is CASSFSVAEAFF. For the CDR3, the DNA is TGTGCCAGCAGCTTCTCAGTGGCTGAAGCTTTCTTT.

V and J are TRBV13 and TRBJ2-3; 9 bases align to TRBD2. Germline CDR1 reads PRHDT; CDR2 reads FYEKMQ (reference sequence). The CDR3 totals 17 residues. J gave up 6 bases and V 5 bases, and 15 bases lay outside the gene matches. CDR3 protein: CASSPGVTSGPTDTQYF. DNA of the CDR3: TGTGCCAGCAGCCCAGGGGTGACTAGCGGACCGACTGATACGCAGTATTTT.

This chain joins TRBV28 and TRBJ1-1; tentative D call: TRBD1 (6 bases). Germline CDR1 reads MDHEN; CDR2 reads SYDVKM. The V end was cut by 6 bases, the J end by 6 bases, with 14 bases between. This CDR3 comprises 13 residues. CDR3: CASSLNRVAEAFF. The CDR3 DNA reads TGTGCCAGCAGCCTCAACAGGGTAGCTGAAGCTTTCTTT.

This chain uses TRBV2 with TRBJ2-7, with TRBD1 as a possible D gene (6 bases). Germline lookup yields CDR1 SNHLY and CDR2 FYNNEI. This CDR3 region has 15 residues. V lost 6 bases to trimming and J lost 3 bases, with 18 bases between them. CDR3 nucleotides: TGTGCCAGCAGGGGGATCCAGGGGAGACACTACGAGCAGTACTTC. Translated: CASRGIQGRHYEQYF.

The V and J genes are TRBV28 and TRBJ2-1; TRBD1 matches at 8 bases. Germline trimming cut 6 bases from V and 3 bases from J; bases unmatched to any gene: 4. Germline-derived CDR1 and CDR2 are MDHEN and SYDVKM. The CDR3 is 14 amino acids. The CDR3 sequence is CASRAGGFYNEQFF. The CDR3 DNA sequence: TGTGCCAGCAGGGCAGGGGGCTTCTACAATGAGCAGTTCTTC.

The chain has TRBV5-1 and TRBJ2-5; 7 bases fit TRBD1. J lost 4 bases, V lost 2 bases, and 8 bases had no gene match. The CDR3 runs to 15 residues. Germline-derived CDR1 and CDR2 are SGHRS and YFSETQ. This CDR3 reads CASSFRSTGVETQYF. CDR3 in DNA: TGCGCCAGCAGCTTCCGATCTACAGGGGTAGAGACCCAGTACTTC.

The CDR3 DNA reads as TGCGCCATCCCACCCGGGACAGACCACTACGAGCAGTACTTC. Translation: CAIPPGTDHYEQYF. V and J are TRBV5-1 and TRBJ2-5; 7 bases agree with TRBD1. The DNA end favors TRBJ2-7, so the J call may be wrong. The germline CDR1 and CDR2 sequences are SGHRS and YFSETQ. The CDR3 sequence is 14 residues long.

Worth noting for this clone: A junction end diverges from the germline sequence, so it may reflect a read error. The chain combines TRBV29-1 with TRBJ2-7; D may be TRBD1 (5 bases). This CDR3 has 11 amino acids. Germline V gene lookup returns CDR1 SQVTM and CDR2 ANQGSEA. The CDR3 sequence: CSVEQDRERFF. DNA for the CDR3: TGCAGCGTTGAACAAGACAGAGAAAGGTTTTTC.

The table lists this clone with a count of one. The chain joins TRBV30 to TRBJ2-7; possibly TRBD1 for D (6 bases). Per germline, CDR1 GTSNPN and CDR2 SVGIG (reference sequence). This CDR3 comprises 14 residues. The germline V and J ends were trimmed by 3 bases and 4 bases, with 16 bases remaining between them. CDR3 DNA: TGTGCCTGGAGCGCCGCGCGGACAGAATACGAGCAGTACTTC. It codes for CAWSAARTEYEQYF.

The CDR3 region is CASSIGGQGDLFSHFWSNQPQHF. In nucleotides, the CDR3 is TGTGCCAGTAGTATTGGTGGACAGGGGGACCTATTTTCCCATTTTTGGAGCAATCAGCCCCAGCATTTT. The chain couples TRBV19 to TRBJ1-5; 10 nucleotides align to TRBD1. The CDR3 totals 23 residues. CDR1 and CDR2 (germline): LNHDA, SQIVND (reference sequence). V shed 3 bases, J shed 1 base, and the junction held 24 bases outside the gene matches.

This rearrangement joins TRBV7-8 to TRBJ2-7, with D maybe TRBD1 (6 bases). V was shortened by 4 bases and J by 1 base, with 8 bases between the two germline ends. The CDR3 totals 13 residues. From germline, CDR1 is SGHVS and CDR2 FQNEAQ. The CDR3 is CASSSTGSYEQYF. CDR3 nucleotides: TGTGCCAGCAGCTCCACAGGGTCCTACGAGCAGTACTTC.

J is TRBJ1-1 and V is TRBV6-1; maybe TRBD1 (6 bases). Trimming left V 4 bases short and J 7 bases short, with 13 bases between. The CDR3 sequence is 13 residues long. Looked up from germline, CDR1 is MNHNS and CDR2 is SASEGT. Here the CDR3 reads CASSGAGAREAFF. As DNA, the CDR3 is TGTGCCAGCAGTGGTGCAGGGGCGCGTGAAGCTTTCTTT.

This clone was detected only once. The CDR3 DNA follows: TGTGCCAGCAGCTCCAGCAACCAGGACCTTCGGGAGGCCCAGTACTTC. Translating gives CASSSSNQDLREAQYF. The chain has TRBV5-4 and TRBJ2-5, with TRBD2 matching 7 bases. CDR3 length equals 16 residues. The V gene's germline CDR1 is SGHNT and CDR2 YYREEE (reference sequence). Unmatched junction bases numbered 17, after V lost 3 bases and J lost 9 bases. The variable domain in full, completed from reference TRBV5-4 and TRBJ2-5, reads ETGVTQSPTHLIKTRGQQVTLRCSSQSGHNTVSWYQQALGQGPQFIFQYYREEENGRGNFPPRFSGLQFPNYSSELNVNALELDDSALYLCASSSSNQDLREAQYFGPGTRLLVL.

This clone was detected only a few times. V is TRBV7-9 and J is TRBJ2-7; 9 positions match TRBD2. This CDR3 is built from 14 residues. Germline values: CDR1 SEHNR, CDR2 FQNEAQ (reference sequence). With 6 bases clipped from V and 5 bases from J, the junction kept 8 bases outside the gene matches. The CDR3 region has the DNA TGTGCCAGCAGTTATAGCGGGAGTGGCAACGAGCAGTACTTC. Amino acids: CASSYSGSGNEQYF.

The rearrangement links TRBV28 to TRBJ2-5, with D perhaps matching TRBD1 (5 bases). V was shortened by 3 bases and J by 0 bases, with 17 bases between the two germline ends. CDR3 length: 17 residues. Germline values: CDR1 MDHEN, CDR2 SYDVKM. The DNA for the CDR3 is TGTGCCAGCAGTTTCGCTATTGGACACCCGTACCAAGAGACCCAGTACTTC. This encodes CASSFAIGHPYQETQYF.

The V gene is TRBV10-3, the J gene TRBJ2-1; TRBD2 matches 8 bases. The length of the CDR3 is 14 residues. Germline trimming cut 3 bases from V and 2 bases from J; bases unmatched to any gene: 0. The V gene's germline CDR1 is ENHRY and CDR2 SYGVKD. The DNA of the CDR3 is TGTGCCATCAGTGATAGCGGGACCTACAATGAGCAGTTCTTC. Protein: CAISDSGTYNEQFF.

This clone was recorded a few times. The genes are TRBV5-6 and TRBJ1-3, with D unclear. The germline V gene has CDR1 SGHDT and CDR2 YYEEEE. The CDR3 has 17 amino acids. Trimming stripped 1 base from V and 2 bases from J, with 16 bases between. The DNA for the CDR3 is TGTGCCAGCAGCTTGAGACTGAGTGGTGGAACTGGAAACACCATATATTTT. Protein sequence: CASSLRLSGGTGNTIYF. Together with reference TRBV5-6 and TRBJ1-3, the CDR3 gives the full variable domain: DAGVTQSPTHLIKTRGQQVTLRCSPKSGHDTVSWYQQALGQGPQFIFQYYEEEERQRGNFPDRFSGHQFPNYSSELNVNALLLGDSALYLCASSLRLSGGTGNTIYFGEGSWLTVV.

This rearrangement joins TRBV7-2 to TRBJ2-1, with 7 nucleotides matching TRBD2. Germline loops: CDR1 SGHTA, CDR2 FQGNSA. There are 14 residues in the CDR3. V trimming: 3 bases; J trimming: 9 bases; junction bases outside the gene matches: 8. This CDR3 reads CASSFGGRVTEQFF. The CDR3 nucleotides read TGTGCCAGCAGCTTTGGGGGGAGGGTGACTGAGCAGTTCTTC.

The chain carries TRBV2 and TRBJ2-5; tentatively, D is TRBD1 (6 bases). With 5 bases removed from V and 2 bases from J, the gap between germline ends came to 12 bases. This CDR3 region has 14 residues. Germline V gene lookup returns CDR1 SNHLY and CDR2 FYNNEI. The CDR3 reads CASSQTGYQETQYF. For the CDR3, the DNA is TGTGCCAGCAGTCAGACAGGTTATCAAGAGACCCAGTACTTC. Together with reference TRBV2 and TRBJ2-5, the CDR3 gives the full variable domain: EPEVTQTPSHQVTQMGQEVILRCVPISNHLYFYWYRQILGQKVEFLVSFYNNEISEKSEIFDDQFSVERPDGSNFTLKIRSTKLEDSAMYFCASSQTGYQETQYFGPGTRLLVL.

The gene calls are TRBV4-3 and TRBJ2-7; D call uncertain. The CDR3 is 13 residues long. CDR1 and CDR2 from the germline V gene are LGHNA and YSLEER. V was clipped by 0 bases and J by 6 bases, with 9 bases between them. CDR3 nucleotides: TGCGCCAGCAGCCAAGATCTCGGCGGCGAGCAGTACTTC. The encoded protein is CASSQDLGGEQYF.

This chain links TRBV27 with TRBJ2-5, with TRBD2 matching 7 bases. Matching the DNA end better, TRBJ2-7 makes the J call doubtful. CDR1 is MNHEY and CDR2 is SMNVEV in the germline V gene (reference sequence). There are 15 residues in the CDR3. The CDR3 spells CASSLYPGGPYEQYF. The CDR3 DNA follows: TGTGCCAGCAGTTTATATCCGGGAGGACCCTACGAGCAGTACTTC.

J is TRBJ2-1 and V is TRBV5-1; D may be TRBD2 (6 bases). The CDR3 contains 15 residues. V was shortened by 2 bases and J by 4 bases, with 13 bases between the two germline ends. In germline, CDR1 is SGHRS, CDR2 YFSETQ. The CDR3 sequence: CASSLAGGVYNEQFF. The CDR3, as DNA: TGCGCCAGCAGCTTAGCGGGTGGGGTTTACAATGAGCAGTTCTTC.